Listed below are T cell receptor beta chains from one sample, sequenced in a study of human T cells and chemical hapten exposure. One entry per CDR3 protein results from TCRdb running MiXCR on the RACE reads. The table lists about 40,000 distinct CDR3 sequences, 10% to 13% of them singletons. The sequencing used whole blood, collected in connection with sensitization to the hapten diphenylcyclopropenone (DPC). These receptors were collected from a young man with alopecia areata. Some clones in this sample may be carry-over from other donors' samples. Both conserved end residues are part of each CDR3. D genes are given only for firm matches. Some rows have no size entry. The others give once, few or many, or a class for an expanded clone.

cdr3_aa,cdr3_nt,j_call,v_call,clone_size,d_call
CASSQVWHEQFF,TGTGCCAGCAGCCAAGTATGGCATGAGCAGTTCTTC,TRBJ2-1,TRBV4-2,.,.
CASSFGVKGNEQFF,TGTGCCAGCAGTTTTGGGGTCAAAGGGAATGAGCAGTTCTTC,TRBJ2-1,TRBV28,.,.
CASSPGQGFNQPQHF,TGTGCCAGCTCACCGGGACAGGGCTTCAATCAGCCCCAGCATTTT,TRBJ1-5,TRBV27,.,TRBD1
CASSLANRGGEKLFF,TGTGCCAGCAGTTTGGCAAACAGGGGGGGTGAAAAACTGTTTTTT,TRBJ1-4,TRBV28,many,TRBD1
CASSFFLNTEAFF,TGTGCCAGCAGCTTCTTTTTGAACACTGAAGCTTTCTTT,TRBJ1-1,TRBV7-6,.,.
CASSAVQGGNQPQHF,TGTGCCAGCAGTGCGGTTCAAGGGGGCAATCAGCCCCAGCATTTT,TRBJ1-5,TRBV6-1,.,.
CASSLKSGLGGGELFF,TGTGCCAGCAGCTTAAAATCAGGACTAGGGGGCGGGGAGCTGTTTTTT,TRBJ2-2,TRBV11-2,few,.
CASSKLGVADTQYF,TGCGCCAGCTCGAAACTGGGGGTAGCAGATACGCAGTATTTT,TRBJ2-3,TRBV5-1,few,.
CAIETGSEAFF,TGTGCCATCGAAACAGGAAGTGAAGCTTTCTTT,TRBJ1-1,TRBV19,many,.
CASSLDGQAGGETQYF,TGTGCCAGCAGCTTAGATGGCCAAGCGGGAGGGGAGACCCAGTACTTC,TRBJ2-5,TRBV11-3,many,TRBD2
CSVLRNTNYGYTF,TGCAGCGTTCTCCGCAATACTAACTATGGCTACACCTTC,TRBJ1-2,TRBV29-1,.,.
CASSSGQLTDTQYF,TGTGCCAGCAGTTCTGGACAGCTCACAGATACGCAGTATTTT,TRBJ2-3,TRBV27,few,.
CATRQGLDTQYF,TGTGCCACCAGACAGGGTTTAGATACGCAGTATTTT,TRBJ2-3,TRBV6-6,few,TRBD1
CSVEDGPAAQYF,TGCAGCGTTGAAGACGGGCCGGCGGCCCAGTACTTC,TRBJ2-5,TRBV29-1,few,.
CASSLIGKSTDTQYF,TGTGCCAGCAGCTTAATTGGCAAAAGCACAGATACGCAGTATTTT,TRBJ2-3,TRBV7-3,few,.
CSARDQSREPGNTIYF,TGCAGTGCTAGAGATCAAAGCAGGGAGCCTGGAAACACCATATATTTT,TRBJ1-3,TRBV20-1,few,.
CASSRDRGTVTDTQYF,TGTGCCAGCAGTCGGGACAGGGGGACCGTCACAGATACGCAGTATTTT,TRBJ2-3,TRBV12-3/TRBV12-4,many,TRBD1
CASRQSSYEQYF,TGTGCCAGCCGACAGAGCTCCTACGAGCAGTACTTC,TRBJ2-7,TRBV6-5,.,.
CASSRLDRGTDTQYF,TGTGCCAGCAGTCGCCTGGACAGGGGCACAGATACGCAGTATTTT,TRBJ2-3,TRBV2,many,TRBD1
CASSFRGNVGIYGYTF,TGTGCCAGCAGTTTCCGGGGAAACGTGGGGATTTATGGCTACACCTTC,TRBJ1-2,TRBV12-3/TRBV12-4,many,.
CASSLAFDNYGYTF,TGCGCCAGCAGCTTGGCCTTCGACAACTATGGCTACACCTTC,TRBJ1-2,TRBV5-1,.,.
CASSSRGDYNQPQHF,TGTGCCAGCAGCTCCAGGGGGGACTACAATCAGCCCCAGCATTTT,TRBJ1-5,TRBV5-5,.,TRBD1
CSVVLATGSGANVLTF,TGCAGCGTTGTGTTAGCGACCGGCTCTGGGGCCAACGTCCTGACTTTC,TRBJ2-6,TRBV29-1,.,.
CASSSYGLSGNTIYF,TGTGCCAGCAGCTCCTACGGGCTCTCTGGAAACACCATATATTTT,TRBJ1-3,TRBV7-3,once,.
CASSLVGTENNEQFF,TGTGCCAGCAGCTTAGTAGGGACGGAAAACAATGAGCAGTTCTTC,TRBJ2-1,TRBV7-2,.,.
CASSLGGADTQYF,TGCGCCAGCAGCTTGGGAGGTGCAGATACGCAGTATTTT,TRBJ2-3,TRBV5-1,many,.
CASRGSSYNEQFF,TGTGCCAGCAGGGGAAGCTCCTACAATGAGCAGTTCTTC,TRBJ2-1,TRBV7-9,.,.
CASKEGAPGELFF,TGTGCCAGCAAGGAGGGGGCCCCCGGGGAGCTGTTTTTT,TRBJ2-2,TRBV7-6,few,.
CASSRLQPGSSGANVLTF,TGTGCCAGTAGTAGACTTCAGCCCGGCTCCTCTGGGGCCAACGTCCTGACTTTC,TRBJ2-6,TRBV19,many,.
CSVGDRDSPLHF,TGCAGCGTTGGGGACAGGGATTCACCCCTCCACTTT,TRBJ1-6,TRBV29-1,many,TRBD1
CASRPLGGINYGYTF,TGTGCCAGCAGGCCCTTAGGGGGGATCAACTATGGCTACACCTTC,TRBJ1-2,TRBV11-2,many,.
CASSGTGTRAFF,TGCGCCAGCAGTGGGACCGGGACGAGAGCTTTCTTT,TRBJ1-1,TRBV10-1,many,.
CASSLRALAGVSNEQFF,TGTGCCAGCAGCTTGAGGGCTCTAGCGGGAGTCTCCAATGAGCAGTTCTTC,TRBJ2-1,TRBV7-6,many,TRBD2
CASIQGILDTGELFF,TGTGCCAGCATACAGGGTATATTGGACACCGGGGAGCTGTTTTTT,TRBJ2-2,TRBV6-4,.,.
CASSPPFRTGNYEQYF,TGTGCCAGCTCACCACCGTTCAGGACAGGGAACTACGAGCAGTACTTC,TRBJ2-7,TRBV18,few,TRBD1
CASSSTGGGGNTIYF,TGTGCCAGCAGCTCCACAGGGGGAGGTGGAAACACCATATATTTT,TRBJ1-3,TRBV7-6,many,TRBD1
CASSVMSEQFF,TGTGCCAGCAGCGTAATGAGTGAGCAGTTCTTC,TRBJ2-1,TRBV9,.,.
CASKSDRYDGYTF,TGTGCCAGTAAATCCGATCGATACGATGGCTACACCTTC,TRBJ1-2,TRBV19,few,.
CASSIGVNNNEQFF,TGTGCCAGTAGTATCGGGGTCAATAACAATGAGCAGTTCTTC,TRBJ2-1,TRBV19,many,.
CASSHQTGAGDTQYF,TGTGCCAGCAGCCACCAAACAGGGGCCGGAGATACGCAGTATTTT,TRBJ2-3,TRBV7-2,many,TRBD1
CSAREAGELFF,TGCAGTGCTAGGGAGGCCGGGGAGCTGTTTTTT,TRBJ2-2,TRBV20-1,few,.
CASLPTMGRPEAFF,TGTGCCAGCTTGCCCACCATGGGGCGGCCTGAAGCTTTCTTT,TRBJ1-1,TRBV18,many,.
CASWKGRGYEQYF,TGTGCCAGCTGGAAGGGCAGAGGCTACGAGCAGTACTTC,TRBJ2-7,TRBV25-1,.,.
CAIRRGADLYEQYF,TGTGCCATCAGGCGGGGGGCCGATCTGTACGAGCAGTACTTC,TRBJ2-7,TRBV10-3,few,TRBD2
CASSFAGGLYRGYTF,TGTGCCAGCAGCTTCGCAGGGGGCCTTTATCGGGGCTACACCTTC,TRBJ1-2,TRBV5-5,many,TRBD1
CASSLIPWGTDTQYF,TGTGCCAGCAGTTTGATCCCCTGGGGCACAGATACGCAGTATTTT,TRBJ2-3,TRBV12-3/TRBV12-4,many,.
CASSLAQGNSSLHF,TGTGCCAGCAGCTTAGCTCAGGGGAATTCATCCCTCCACTTT,TRBJ1-6,TRBV7-9,.,.